This TCR beta chain appears in the sequencing data of a study of blood T cell repertoires in COVID-19. Study summary: From T cells, B-cell-depleted T cells, or PBMCs came the material, which was cDNA or gDNA.

CDR1 is SGHAT, CDR2 FQNNGV, per germline. Trimming shortened V by 0 bases and J by 9 bases, and 6 bases separated the two germline ends. The CDR3 is 12 amino acids. Method: immunoSEQ multiplex PCR; TCRdb's copy keeps in-frame clones and lacks some. The data contain approximately 260,000 clones, roughly 89% of them singletons. Material for sequencing was PBMCs or T cells enriched from blood (not recorded which). The source is a woman aged 55-70 years who had recovered from COVID-19. The chain combines TRBV11-2 with TRBJ2-1; D gene unclear. CDR3 coding DNA: TGTGCCAGCAGCTTAGAACGGGTTGAGCAGTTCTTC. Residues: CASSLERVEQFF.